Below, 15 T cell receptor beta chains from the same sample are listed, as sequenced in a study of CD8+CD57+ T cells in acquired aplastic anemia (dated 2018 in TCRdb). Data came from an Illumina HiSeq 2000. Genomic DNA was used as template for profiling of TCR beta VDJ combinations and CDR3 sequences. TCRdb ran its own pipeline on the public reads, namely fastp trimming at Q25 and MiXCR clone calling, and kept in-frame beta chains. Identical CDR3 protein sequences are pooled into one entry, listed with their most common genes and DNA. The sample table shows about 210,000 distinct CDR3 sequences, and 34% are seen once. In total, the top ten clones hold 0.95% to 1.3% of the sample. Material: sorted CD4+, CD8+, or CD8+CD57+ T cells (not recorded which) from PBMCs. Source of these receptors: a human donor in good health, serving as a control.

With regard to this clonotype: Possible read error: a much larger clone is one base away. The chain couples TRBV19 to TRBJ2-7, with 8 bases aligning to TRBD2. The CDR3 consists of 14 residues. CDR1 is LNHDA, CDR2 SQIVND, per germline (reference sequence). CDR3 residues: CAGSNIGSGSEQYF. CDR3 in DNA: TGTGCCGGTAGTAATATAGGAAGCGGGAGCGAGCAGTACTTC.

This clonotype was seen repeatedly, ten times or more. V usage is TRBV20-1 and J usage is TRBJ2-3, with D unclear. Looked up from germline, CDR1 is DFQATT and CDR2 is SNEGSKA (reference sequence). The ends were cut back, 6 bases at V and 1 base at J, with 17 bases in the middle. The CDR3 has 15 amino acids. Here the CDR3 DNA reads TGCAGTGCCACCCGCGCCGCGGCCGGCACAGATACGCAGTATTTT. It is translated as CSATRAAAGTDTQYF.

This sequence joins TRBV18 and TRBJ2-7; TRBD1 might be the D (5 bases). CDR1 KGHSH and CDR2 LQKENI come from the germline V gene. V was trimmed by 3 bases and J by 3 bases, leaving 12 bases between them. The CDR3 sequence is 14 residues long. The CDR3 DNA follows: TGTGCCAGCTCACCTCCCGACAGAGTCTACGAGCAGTACTTC. Protein sequence: CASSPPDRVYEQYF.

The chain carries TRBV15 and TRBJ2-7; 14 bases line up with TRBD2. The CDR3 totals 14 residues. After removal of 5 bases from V and 7 bases from J, the junction contained 4 bases not matched to a gene. Per germline, CDR1 LNHNV and CDR2 YYDKDF (reference sequence). The chain's CDR3 is CATSAGTSGSEQYF. DNA for the CDR3: TGTGCCACCAGCGCCGGGACTAGCGGGAGTGAGCAGTACTTC.

Points on this clonotype: A much larger clone lies one base from this, so it may be a read error. The chain links TRBV20-1 to TRBJ1-1; 12 bases align to TRBD1. The CDR3 loop spans 17 amino acids. Germline V CDR1 and CDR2: DFQATT, SNEGSKA (reference sequence). The DNA of the CDR3 is TGCAATGCTAGAGCCCGGGACAGGGGGCGCGTGGGCACTGAAGCTTTCTTT. This gives the protein CNARARDRGRVGTEAFF.

This sequence joins TRBV6-1 and TRBJ1-5; D is possibly TRBD1 (5 bases). The CDR3 is 13 residues long. V lost 5 bases, J lost 7 bases, and 12 bases lay in between. CDR1 is MNHNS, CDR2 SASEGT, per germline. The CDR3 spells CASSPGSGQPQHF. In nucleotides, the CDR3 is TGTGCCAGCAGTCCAGGGTCAGGACAGCCCCAGCATTTT.

This clonotype has a count of ten or more. The chain recombines TRBV19 with TRBJ1-5; D perhaps matches TRBD1 (5 bases). CDR1 LNHDA and CDR2 SQIVND come from the germline V gene (reference sequence). V dropped 4 bases and J dropped 0 bases, with 13 bases sitting between them. The CDR3 runs 16 residues. As DNA, the CDR3 is TGTGCCAGTAGTACGGGGACGGCAGATAGCAATCAGCCCCAGCATTTT. Protein: CASSTGTADSNQPQHF.

Turning to this clonotype: A read error is possible here, since a much larger clone lies one base away. V is TRBV20-1 and J is TRBJ1-2; the D gene is possibly TRBD1 (6 bases). CDR1 and CDR2 from the germline V gene are DFQATT and SNEGSKA (reference sequence). The CDR3 spans 12 residues. The CDR3 nucleotides are TGCGGTGCTCCACAGGGATTCTATGGCTACACCTTC. Amino acids: CGAPQGFYGYTF.

This chain connects TRBV15 to TRBJ2-5; unclear D gene. The germline V and J ends were trimmed by 2 bases and 1 base, with 14 bases remaining between them. The germline V gene has CDR1 LNHNV and CDR2 YYDKDF (reference sequence). The CDR3 covers 16 residues. DNA for the CDR3: TGTGCCACCAGCAGAATGACATTCGGGCTCCAAGAGACCCAGTACTTC. Translating gives CATSRMTFGLQETQYF.

This clonotype has ten or more counts. The rearrangement links TRBV29-1 to TRBJ2-7; D gene uncertain. This CDR3 has 11 amino acids. V was cut by 3 bases and J by 7 bases, with 10 bases left in between. From germline, CDR1 is SQVTM and CDR2 ANQGSEA. CDR3 sequence (DNA): TGCAGCGTTGAGTTCGGGTATGAGCAGTACTTC. This encodes CSVEFGYEQYF.

Points on this clonotype: A read error may be the cause here, since a much bigger clone is one base away. V usage is TRBV4-1 and J usage is TRBJ2-5; 15 bases are a match to TRBD2. There are 16 residues in the CDR3. Germline lookup yields CDR1 MGHRA and CDR2 YSYEKL. Germline trimming cut 5 bases from V and 4 bases from J; bases unmatched to any gene: 5. The CDR3 loop is CASSFWTSGGAETQYF. The CDR3 DNA sequence: TGCGCCAGCAGCTTCTGGACTAGCGGGGGGGCAGAGACCCAGTACTTC.

In its sample, this clonotype was seen many times. The CDR3 loop is CASSLGASGTDTQYF. The CDR3 nucleotides are TGTGCCAGCAGCTTAGGGGCTAGCGGAACAGATACGCAGTATTTT. The chain is built from TRBV11-1 and TRBJ2-3; TRBD2 agrees at 7 bases. V trimming: 1 base; J trimming: 3 bases; junction bases outside the gene matches: 4. CDR3 length: 15 residues. CDR1 and CDR2 (germline): SGHAT, FQDESV (reference sequence).

V and J are TRBV5-1 and TRBJ1-2, with 8 bases identical to TRBD1. CDR1 and CDR2 (germline): SGHRS, YFSETQ. Trimming cost V 4 bases and J 6 bases; bases outside gene matches: 5. The CDR3 sequence is 13 residues long. The CDR3 DNA sequence: TGCGCCAGCAGCGACCAGGGGGCGGATGGCTACACCTTC. Translation: CASSDQGADGYTF. Based on the CDR3 plus reference TRBV5-1 and TRBJ1-2, the full variable domain is KAGVTQTPRYLIKTRGQQVTLSCSPISGHRSVSWYQQTPGQGLQFLFEYFSETQRNKGNFPGRFSGRQFSNSRSEMNVSTLELGDSALYLCASSDQGADGYTFGSGTRLTVV.

A word on this clonotype: This clone may be a read error of a much larger clone one base away. V is TRBV12-3 or TRBV12-4 and J is TRBJ2-7, with TRBD2 identical over 9 bases. Trimming cost V 5 bases and J 5 bases; bases outside gene matches: 22. The CDR3 runs to 19 residues. CDR3 nucleotide sequence: TGTGCCAGCAGTCCCTATGCCCCTAGCGGGGACCAGATGCCCCACGAGCAGTACTTC. The encoded protein is CASSPYAPSGDQMPHEQYF.

The gene calls are TRBV19 and TRBJ1-1; D may be TRBD1 (6 bases). Trimming shortened V by 5 bases and J by 5 bases, and 15 bases separated the two germline ends. This CDR3 has 14 residues. CDR1 and CDR2 from the germline V gene are LNHDA and SQIVND (reference sequence). The CDR3 DNA is TGTGCCAGTAGTTTTCCCAGGAGGGGGACTGAAGCTTTCTTT. Protein sequence: CASSFPRRGTEAFF.